This TCR beta chain was sequenced in a study of tumor-infiltrating lymphocytes in primary liver carcinoma. For each extraction, RNA and DNA were obtained together from about 20-30 mg of unsorted bulk tissue. Production of TCR beta cDNA used approximately 0.45 ug total RNA together with a constant-region primer. Three-round nested multiplex PCR performed with slightly modified ARM-PCR produced the TCR beta libraries. Running around 10 cycles apiece, the first two PCR rounds relied on TRBV1-TRBV30 forward primers together with a C-beta reverse primer. Via MiXCR, TCRdb re-called the multiplex PCR reads, giving one row per CDR3 protein. The profile shows tens of thousands of distinct CDR3 sequences, about three quarters of them singletons. Concerning this clonotype itself: The junction departs from the called germline gene at one end, perhaps through a read error.

CDR1 and CDR2 (germline): PRHDT, FYEKMQ (reference sequence). The CDR3 totals 14 residues. The chain combines TRBV13 with TRBJ2-1; 7 bases are a match to TRBD2. The material sequenced was tumor-adjacent normal liver tissue. The TCR sequence derives from a man in his forties with primary liver carcinoma and hepatitis B virus infection. The CDR3 nucleotides are TGTGGCAGCAGAGACGACGGTCGGGGGGATGAGCAGTCCTTC. Protein product: CGSRDDGRGDEQSF.